This T cell receptor beta chain was identified during a study of tumor and adjacent non-tumor tissue in lung cancer. V lost 11 bases to trimming and J lost 3 bases, with 16 bases between them. Germline V lookup: CDR1 SGHAT, CDR2 FQNNGV. CDR3 size: 13 residues. This sample's RNA came from whole unsorted tissue. Three rounds of nested PCR, following a modified ARM-PCR protocol, produced the TCRbeta library. TCRdb reprocessed the multiplex PCR reads via MiXCR and lists one record per CDR3 protein. The table lists about 200,000 distinct CDR3 sequences, about two thirds of them singletons. The chain recombines TRBV11-2 with TRBJ2-5; a possible D gene is TRBD2 (5 bases). This sequence was found in a man aged 60 to 75 with non-small cell lung cancer. The specimen was lung tumor tissue. The DNA for the CDR3 is TGTGCCTGTAGCTCTACAGCGGAAGAGACCCAGTACTTC. Its protein is CACSSTAEETQYF.